This T cell receptor (beta chain) was observed in a study of cytomegalovirus exposure and HLA in healthy donors. Data came from immunoSEQ multiplex PCR; TCRdb stores just in-frame clones and leaves some out. The table has approximately 300,000 clones, approximately 90% seen once. Per germline, CDR1 PRHDT and CDR2 FYEKMQ (reference sequence). V lost 4 bases and J lost 2; bases outside the gene matches: 4. The CDR3 totals 14 residues. As for this clone: Its antigen is as yet unknown.

General study findings and limits: It was fewer than 200 TCR beta chains that were listed as cytomegalovirus-associated. The CMV antigen specificity of a few CMV-associated chains was confirmed through in vitro analysis.

The V and J genes are TRBV13 and TRBJ2-5; 7 bases map to TRBD2. Sequenced: PBMCs. This sequence was found in a woman younger than 35 in good health and CMV-seronegative. In DNA form, the CDR3 reads TGTGCCAGCAGCTGGCGGGAGAGGCAAGAGACCCAGTACTTC. Translating gives CASSWRERQETQYF. Looking up the rest from reference TRBV13 and TRBJ2-5 gives the full variable domain: AAGVIQSPRHLIKEKRETATLKCYPIPRHDTVYWYQQGPGQDPQFLISFYEKMQSDKGSIPDRFSAQQFSDYHSELNMSSLELGDSALYFCASSWRERQETQYFGPGTRLLVL.